The rows below give T cell receptor beta chains drawn from one sample of a study of cytomegalovirus exposure and HLA in healthy donors. The method was immunoSEQ multiplex PCR; TCRdb's version includes in-frame clones alone and lacks a portion of them. The sample includes roughly 180,000 clones, around 85% of them seen just once. The sequencing sample was made of PBMCs. These receptors were obtained from a boy between 2 and 10 years old in good health and CMV-seronegative. Each CDR3 is given with its conserved first and last residue. A D gene is named only where the DNA matches it firmly. For some rows the clone size is stated as once, few or many, or as a class when expanded; others skip it.

V,J,size,D,CDR3,DNA
TRBV27,TRBJ2-3,.,TRBD2,CASSSSSPGAGGVDTQYF,TGTGCCAGCAGTTCTAGCTCCCCTGGAGCGGGAGGGGTGGATACGCAGTATTTT
TRBV6-1,TRBJ2-7,.,.,CASSELAYLTYEQYF,TGTGCCAGCAGTGAACTAGCATATCTCACCTACGAGCAGTACTTC
TRBV19,TRBJ2-5,.,.,CASSIGNEETQYF,TGTGCCAGTAGTATCGGGAATGAAGAGACCCAGTACTTC
TRBV19,TRBJ2-1,.,TRBD2,CASSTPWGGDEQFF,TGTGCCAGTAGTACCCCCTGGGGGGGGGATGAGCAGTTCTTC
TRBV5-1,TRBJ2-7,.,.,CASKGGPYEQYF,TGCGCCAGCAAGGGAGGTCCTTACGAGCAGTACTTC
TRBV5-8,TRBJ1-2,.,.,CASSRQELYGYTF,TGTGCCAGCAGCCGACAGGAGCTGTATGGCTACACCTTC
TRBV11-2,TRBJ2-4,.,TRBD1,CASSSPRGKNIQYF,TGTGCCAGCAGCTCTCCCAGGGGGAAAAACATTCAGTACTTC
TRBV11-3,TRBJ2-7,.,TRBD2,CASSPTGTSGSYEQYF,TGTGCCAGCAGCCCAACCGGGACTAGCGGATCCTACGAGCAGTACTTC
TRBV18,TRBJ2-3,.,.,CASSPLTGTDTQYF,TGTGCCAGCTCACCACTTACAGGCACAGATACGCAGTATTTT
TRBV29-1,TRBJ1-1,.,.,CSVPRQGTEAFF,TGCAGCGTTCCCCGGCAGGGCACTGAAGCTTTCTTT
TRBV11-2,TRBJ2-1,.,TRBD2,CASRSGTSYNEQFF,TGTGCCAGCAGGAGCGGGACTAGCTACAATGAGCAGTTCTTC
TRBV5-6,TRBJ1-2,.,TRBD1,CASSLTGDYGYTF,TGTGCCAGCAGCTTGACAGGGGACTATGGCTACACCTTC
TRBV11-2,TRBJ1-5,few,.,CASSLDRNQPQHF,TGTGCCAGCAGCTTAGATCGTAATCAGCCCCAGCATTTT
TRBV5-5,TRBJ1-6,.,.,CASRGDSPLHF,TGTGCCAGCAGAGGGGATTCACCCCTCCACTTT
TRBV5-1,TRBJ2-1,.,TRBD1,CASSLEGASSYNEQFF,TGCGCCAGCAGCTTGGAGGGGGCCAGCTCCTACAATGAGCAGTTCTTC
TRBV9,TRBJ2-5,once,TRBD2,CASSTNAGTSLETQYF,TGTGCCAGCAGCACCAACGCCGGGACTAGTCTAGAGACCCAGTACTTC
TRBV6-6,TRBJ2-7,few,TRBD2,CASRTGLAGANEQYF,TGTGCCAGCAGGACAGGACTAGCGGGAGCGAACGAGCAGTACTTC
TRBV5-1,TRBJ2-5,.,.,CASSLLNPGYGETQYF,TGCGCCAGCAGCTTACTGAACCCAGGGTATGGAGAGACCCAGTACTTC
TRBV2,TRBJ2-7,.,.,CASSRAEQYF,TGTGCCAGCAGTCGAGCCGAGCAGTACTTC
TRBV28,TRBJ1-3,.,.,CASSFAAGANTIYF,TGTGCCAGCAGTTTCGCCGCAGGGGCCAACACCATATATTTT
TRBV19,TRBJ1-1,.,.,CASSILGGEAFF,TGTGCCAGTAGTATTCTTGGCGGTGAAGCTTTCTTT
TRBV30,TRBJ2-1,.,TRBD1,CAWRGQGITYNEQFF,TGTGCCTGGAGGGGACAGGGGATCACGTACAATGAGCAGTTCTTC
TRBV28,TRBJ1-1,.,.,CASSVYRVGTEAFF,TGTGCCAGCAGTGTCTACAGGGTAGGGACTGAAGCTTTCTTT
TRBV15,TRBJ2-7,.,.,CATSSGPAPLSSYEQYF,TGTGCCACCAGCTCAGGGCCAGCCCCCCTAAGCTCCTACGAGCAGTACTTC
TRBV15,TRBJ1-4,.,.,CATSANGAEATNEKLFF,TGTGCCACCAGCGCCAATGGGGCAGAAGCAACTAATGAAAAACTGTTTTTT
TRBV28,TRBJ1-4,.,.,CASRPSGVAEKLFF,TGTGCCAGCAGACCGTCAGGGGTTGCTGAAAAACTGTTTTTT
TRBV11-2,TRBJ1-6,.,.,CASSLGARNSPLHF,TGTGCCAGCAGCTTAGGGGCACGGAATTCACCCCTCCACTTT
TRBV19,TRBJ1-4,.,.,CASSMAREKLFF,TGTGCCAGTAGTATGGCTCGTGAAAAACTGTTTTTT
TRBV6-5,TRBJ2-3,.,.,CASSYSPLTDTQYF,TGTGCCAGCAGTTACTCGCCACTCACAGATACGCAGTATTTT
TRBV2,TRBJ1-5,.,.,CASRRGFSNQPQHF,TGTGCCAGCAGGCGGGGCTTCAGCAATCAGCCCCAGCATTTT
TRBV5-1,TRBJ1-2,.,TRBD1,CASSPGTAAEGYTF,TGCGCCAGCAGCCCGGGGACAGCTGCTGAGGGCTACACCTTC
TRBV5-1,TRBJ1-5,few,.,CASSLGDHQGGQPQHF,TGCGCCAGCAGCTTGGGGGACCACCAAGGGGGTCAGCCCCAGCATTTT
TRBV19,TRBJ1-1,.,.,CASRNNRETTEAFF,TGTGCCAGTAGGAACAACAGGGAGACAACTGAAGCTTTCTTT
TRBV28,TRBJ2-5,.,.,CASSSPQSGQETQYF,TGTGCCAGCAGTTCCCCCCAAAGCGGACAAGAGACCCAGTACTTC
TRBV6-1,TRBJ2-1,.,.,CASSPTGWGNEQFF,TGTGCCAGCAGTCCCACGGGATGGGGCAATGAGCAGTTCTTC
TRBV30,TRBJ1-3,.,.,CAWSNGGAVGNTIYF,TGTGCCTGGAGTAACGGGGGGGCAGTCGGAAACACCATATATTTT
TRBV4-1,TRBJ2-5,.,TRBD2,CASSPPGTSEETQYF,TGCGCCAGCAGCCCCCCCGGGACTAGCGAAGAGACCCAGTACTTC
TRBV2,TRBJ1-1,.,.,CASRDHSLNTEAFF,TGTGCCAGCAGGGATCACAGCCTGAACACTGAAGCTTTCTTT
TRBV7-8,TRBJ2-2,few,TRBD2,CASSRTGLAGTGELFF,TGTGCCAGCAGCAGGACGGGACTAGCGGGTACCGGGGAGCTGTTTTTT
TRBV9,TRBJ2-3,once,TRBD2,CASSAVVAGDTDTQYF,TGTGCCAGCAGCGCCGTGGTGGCGGGAGACACAGATACGCAGTATTTT
TRBV27,TRBJ2-1,.,.,CASSSGPRTYNEQFF,TGTGCCAGCAGTTCGGGTCCAAGAACCTACAATGAGCAGTTCTTC
TRBV5-1,TRBJ2-7,.,TRBD2,CASSLAGGSYEQYF,TGCGCCAGCAGCTTAGCGGGAGGCTCCTACGAGCAGTACTTC
TRBV5-1,TRBJ1-1,.,.,CASSLILRDTEAFF,TGCGCCAGCAGCTTGATCCTGAGGGACACTGAAGCTTTCTTT
TRBV5-1,TRBJ2-3,.,TRBD2,CASSPGLAGAPSTDTQYF,TGCGCCAGCAGCCCCGGACTAGCGGGGGCACCTAGCACAGATACGCAGTATTTT
TRBV15,TRBJ1-1,few,TRBD1,CATSSGQGGTEAFF,TGTGCCACCAGCAGCGGACAGGGGGGCACTGAAGCTTTCTTT
TRBV9,TRBJ1-2,.,.,CASSPPDSFYTF,TGTGCCAGCAGCCCCCCGGACTCGTTCTACACCTTC
TRBV30,TRBJ1-2,.,TRBD1,CAWTPDRDGGYTF,TGTGCCTGGACCCCGGACAGGGATGGTGGCTACACCTTC
TRBV6-4,TRBJ1-5,many,.,CASSDWAGNSQPQHF,TGTGCCAGCAGTGACTGGGCCGGGAACAGTCAGCCCCAGCATTTT
TRBV7-8,TRBJ2-7,once,.,CASSLAYQGSYEQYF,TGTGCCAGCAGCTTAGCGTATCAGGGTTCCTACGAGCAGTACTTC
TRBV19,TRBJ2-3,once,TRBD2,CASSILAGGEDTQYF,TGTGCCAGTAGTATTCTAGCGGGAGGGGAAGATACGCAGTATTTT
TRBV11-3,TRBJ2-2,.,.,CASTNRENTGELFF,TGTGCCAGCACCAACAGGGAGAACACCGGGGAGCTGTTTTTT